Below, 17 T cell receptor beta chains from the same sample are listed, as sequenced in a study of blood T cell repertoires in COVID-19. Assay: immunoSEQ multiplex PCR; the TCRdb copy retains only in-frame clones and omits some. The table lists roughly 250,000 clones, roughly 90% of them singletons, with approximately 12% in the top ten. The specimen was peripheral blood. The receptors were sampled from a woman younger than 45 with COVID-19, enrolled during active disease.

The V call is TRBV5-1, the J call TRBJ2-1, with D possibly TRBD2 on 6 matching bases. V was pared by 4 bases and J by 5 bases, with 16 bases between. Germline CDR1 and CDR2: SGHRS and YFSETQ. The CDR3 consists of 15 residues. The CDR3 DNA sequence: TGCGCCAGCAGCCCCGGGGGAGCGTTCCACAATGAGCAGTTCTTC. As protein: CASSPGGAFHNEQFF. The full variable domain, in which reference TRBV5-1 and TRBJ2-1 provide the parts outside the CDR3, is KAGVTQTPRYLIKTRGQQVTLSCSPISGHRSVSWYQQTPGQGLQFLFEYFSETQRNKGNFPGRFSGRQFSNSRSEMNVSTLELGDSALYLCASSPGGAFHNEQFFGPGTRLTVL.

The chain is built from TRBV5-1 and TRBJ2-3; D possibly corresponds to TRBD1 (7 bases). The length of the CDR3 is 17 residues. The germline gives CDR1 SGHRS, CDR2 YFSETQ. With 0 bases removed from V and 1 base from J, the gap between germline ends came to 15 bases. The chain's CDR3 is CASSLARGAPGTDTQYF. The CDR3 region has the DNA TGCGCCAGCAGCTTGGCCAGGGGGGCGCCCGGCACAGATACGCAGTATTTT.

This clone showed up just a few times. The chain uses TRBV11-2 and TRBJ1-4; TRBD1 is a possible D gene (6 bases). Germline CDR1 and CDR2: SGHAT and FQNNGV. Trimming left V 2 bases short and J 5 bases short, with 18 bases between. This CDR3 comprises 17 residues. CDR3 loop: CASSLIGGRAKNEKLFF. The CDR3 region has the DNA TGTGCCAGCAGCTTAATAGGGGGTAGGGCAAAGAATGAAAAACTGTTTTTT.

The rearrangement links TRBV18 to TRBJ1-2, with a possible D match to TRBD1 (5 bases). The CDR3 consists of 14 residues. V was cut by 2 bases and J by 4 bases, with 11 bases left in between. CDR1 is KGHSH and CDR2 is LQKENI in the germline V gene. CDR3 sequence (DNA): TGTGCCAGCTCACCAAGAGGGGAGGGCTATGGCTACACCTTC. It yields the protein CASSPRGEGYGYTF. Variable domain in full (rest from reference TRBV18 and TRBJ1-2): NAGVMQNPRHLVRRRGQEARLRCSPMKGHSHVYWYRQLPEEGLKFMVYLQKENIIDESGMPKERFSAEFPKEGPSILRIQQVVRGDSAAYFCASSPRGEGYGYTFGSGTRLTVV.

This clone was recorded only once. This chain joins TRBV4-1 and TRBJ2-5; D is possibly TRBD1 (6 bases). The germline V and J ends were trimmed by 3 bases and 5 bases, with 16 bases remaining between them. Germline V gene lookup returns CDR1 MGHRA and CDR2 YSYEKL. This CDR3 is built from 15 residues. The CDR3 here is CASSHGDTTGETQYF. The CDR3, as DNA: TGCGCCAGCAGCCATGGGGACACTACAGGCGAGACCCAGTACTTC.

The rearrangement uses TRBV19 and TRBJ1-5, with 12 bases lining up with TRBD1. The CDR3 totals 15 residues. Trimming cost V 7 bases and J 4 bases; bases outside gene matches: 5. The germline CDR1 and CDR2 sequences are LNHDA and SQIVND (reference sequence). The chain's CDR3 is CASKGQGAGNQPQHF. In nucleotides, the CDR3 is TGTGCCAGTAAGGGACAGGGGGCCGGTAATCAGCCCCAGCATTTT.

This clone was seen a few times. V and J are TRBV4-1 and TRBJ1-1, with 9 nucleotides matching TRBD1. From germline, CDR1 is MGHRA and CDR2 YSYEKL. CDR3 size: 17 residues. Trimming took 4 bases from V and 0 from J; bases not matched to a gene: 9. The CDR3 sequence is CASSLTWGQGMNTEAFF. The CDR3 nucleotides are TGCGCCAGCAGCCTAACCTGGGGACAGGGTATGAACACTGAAGCTTTCTTT.

The gene calls are TRBV28 and TRBJ1-6, with D possibly TRBD1 on 5 matching bases. CDR1 MDHEN and CDR2 SYDVKM come from the germline V gene. This CDR3 is 12 amino acids long. V lost 7 bases and J lost 8, with 9 bases in between. The CDR3 here is CASTSGDSPLHF. CDR3 nucleotides: TGTGCCAGCACATCGGGGGATTCACCCCTCCACTTT.

The table lists this clone with a count of one. This chain connects TRBV7-9 to TRBJ2-3, with D tentatively TRBD1 (5 bases). V lost 5 bases and J 6 bases, leaving 12 bases between the germline ends. The CDR3 sequence is 13 residues long. The germline V gene encodes CDR1 SEHNR and CDR2 FQNEAQ (reference sequence). The CDR3 DNA sequence: TGTGCCAGCAGCATTCAGGGTGCTGATACGCAGTATTTT. It is translated as CASSIQGADTQYF.

This clone came up a few times. The chain recombines TRBV4-1 with TRBJ2-5; 11 nucleotides line up with TRBD2. The CDR3 totals 18 residues. The V and J ends lost 1 base and 1 base, in that order; junction bases with no gene match: 8. Germline CDR1 MGHRA, CDR2 YSYEKL. This CDR3 reads CASSQASPSGGFQETQYF. CDR3 coding DNA: TGCGCCAGCAGCCAAGCCTCCCCTAGCGGGGGGTTCCAAGAGACCCAGTACTTC.

The rearrangement joins TRBV27 to TRBJ2-3, with D unresolved. This CDR3 region has 13 residues. The germline V and J ends were trimmed by 6 bases and 4 bases, with 11 bases remaining between them. The germline V gene encodes CDR1 MNHEY and CDR2 SMNVEV (reference sequence). CDR3 sequence reads: CASSPNVADTQYF. The DNA for the CDR3 is TGTGCCAGCAGCCCTAACGTCGCAGATACGCAGTATTTT.

The V and J genes are TRBV18 and TRBJ2-7, with TRBD2 as a possible D gene (6 bases). CDR1 and CDR2 from the germline V gene are KGHSH and LQKENI. This CDR3 has 15 amino acids. Trimming shortened V by 3 bases and J by 3 bases, and 15 bases separated the two germline ends. Written as DNA, the CDR3 is TGTGCCAGCTCACCCACTAGCATGGGGATCTACGAGCAGTACTTC. Translated, it gives CASSPTSMGIYEQYF.

The gene calls are TRBV29-1 and TRBJ2-1; 12 bases agree with TRBD1. With V trimmed by 6 bases and J by 7 bases, 13 bases remained unmatched. CDR3 length equals 16 residues. CDR1 and CDR2 (germline): SQVTM, ANQGSEA. CDR3 protein: CSVPRDRGRLMNEQFF. The CDR3, as DNA: TGCAGCGTCCCCCGGGACAGGGGGCGGCTAATGAATGAGCAGTTCTTC.

As DNA, the CDR3 is TGTGCCAGCAGCTTTGGGCCCCAGGGCGAAAAACTGTTTTTT. Its translation is CASSFGPQGEKLFF. The chain joins TRBV7-2 to TRBJ1-4, with a tentative D call TRBD1 (5 bases). This CDR3 spans 14 amino acids. V lost 3 bases and J 8 bases, leaving 13 bases between the germline ends. CDR1 is SGHTA, CDR2 FQGNSA, per germline. The full variable domain, with the rest looked up from reference TRBV7-2 and TRBJ1-4, is GAGVSQSPSNKVTEKGKDVELRCDPISGHTALYWYRQSLGQGLEFLIYFQGNSAPDKSGLPSDRFSAERTGGSVSTLTIQRTQQEDSAVYLCASSFGPQGEKLFFGSGTQLSVL.

This clone was recorded once. Different DNA sequences within this sample yield the same CDR3. The chain uses TRBV19 and TRBJ2-1; 8 bases fit TRBD2. In germline, CDR1 is LNHDA, CDR2 SQIVND (reference sequence). The junction had 5 bases not matched to a gene; V was cut back by 4 bases and J by 0 bases. The CDR3 totals 16 residues. This chain's CDR3 is CASSRTSGSSYNEQFF. In nucleotides, the CDR3 is TGTGCCAGTAGTAGAACTAGCGGAAGCTCCTACAATGAGCAGTTCTTC.

This sequence joins TRBV4-1 and TRBJ2-3; D is perhaps TRBD2 (6 bases). This CDR3 contains 16 residues. Germline-derived CDR1 and CDR2 are MGHRA and YSYEKL. The V end lost 3 bases, the J end lost 3 bases, and 16 bases lay between the germline ends. The CDR3 sequence: CASSQSGGVVTDTQYF. The CDR3 nucleotides read TGCGCCAGCAGCCAGAGTGGAGGGGTGGTGACAGATACGCAGTATTTT.

The chain links TRBV10-2 to TRBJ1-5, with D possibly matching TRBD1 (5 bases). The CDR3 extends over 14 amino acids. V was trimmed by 8 bases and J by 0 bases, leaving 11 bases between them. CDR1 is WSHSY, CDR2 SAAADI, per germline. The CDR3 nucleotides are TGCGCCAGCGGGGGAGGCAGTAGCAATCAGCCCCAGCATTTT. Amino acids: CASGGGSSNQPQHF.